This T cell receptor (beta chain) was sequenced during a study of blood T cell repertoires in COVID-19 (dated by TCRdb to about 2020). Concerning the study at large: Collaborator samples came from the United States, Italy and Spain and covered acute and convalescent phases of COVID-19. HLA class I and class II types, where available, came from metadata supplied by the sample provider rather than from assay-based typing. The dataset comprised deeply sampled blood TCRbeta repertoires from subjects exposed to, actively infected with, or recovered from COVID-19. The sample metadata nearly always contained a de-identified subject ID, COVID-19 status, age in years and sex. The repertoires were made available in a free public database intended to serve as a resource for research on the immune response to SARS-CoV-2. The material from the prospective study consisted of cDNA or gDNA derived from T cells, B-cell-depleted T cells, or PBMCs. Samples came from the ongoing ImmuneRACE study (first 160 participants) plus 1,254 subjects from 6 global collaborators. General findings and caveats noted by the study authors: Clinical and demographic metadata were provided uncurated, with the amount varying by source and participant.

The germline V gene (reference sequence) specifies LGHDT as CDR1 and YNNKEL as CDR2. The CDR3 starts with the cysteine, ends with the phenylalanine, and has 13 residues. The DNA shown is the 39-base CDR3, in frame from base 1. V lost 10 bases and J lost 7 bases; the stretch between them is 19 bases long. The sample holds one count of this clone. The target of this receptor is not known. No base quality information exists; no much larger clone differs at one position. Enrolling through a virtual design, the prospective study's participants ranged in age from roughly 18 to 90 years and lived across approximately 25 United States geographic areas. In the prospective study, participants were assigned to cohorts based on the clinical history participants reported in a screening survey and a study questionnaire. For ImmuneRACE Cohort 3, a participant was defined as recovered based on two consecutive negative NP/OP PCR tests, clearance by a healthcare professional, or resolution of symptoms. In the prospective study, whole blood, serum and a nasopharyngeal or oropharyngeal swab were collected from each participant by mobile phlebotomists. Over a roughly 2-month period, participants in the prospective study had the option of providing additional blood draws and questionnaires. Before DNA extraction, prospective study blood samples were shipped either frozen or at room temperature.

TCRbeta CDR3 regions were amplified from genomic DNA using the immunoSEQ Assay, a bias-controlled multiplex PCR. Per the source publication's procedure: Within the assay, amplification of reference gene primers was used to estimate how many nucleated cells each sample contained. To quantify the absolute abundance of each unique TCRbeta CDR3 rearrangement, sequence reads were collapsed and filtered. For each sample, productive Simpson clonality was calculated by taking the square root of Simpson's diversity index across productive rearrangements. Drawn from immuneACCESS, this table holds only the in-frame rearrangements with V and J called that TCRdb kept. Clones are partly lost; checked studies trace under half to an unresolved V gene and leave the rest unexplained. For V, J and clone size, that table is used; D and trimming come from the DNA. The sample table shows 400,000 or so clones, and around 89% are seen once. The top ten clones comprise approximately 1.2% of the sample.

The sequence was obtained from a man aged 30 to 45 who had recovered from COVID-19. The specimen sequenced was PBMCs or T cells enriched from blood (not recorded which). The rearrangement joined TRBV3-1 (or the pseudogene TRBV3-2) to TRBJ1-2; the D gene is perhaps TRBD1, on 5 matching bases. This receptor carries the CDR3 CATLGGYDGGYTF. The nucleotide sequence reads as follows: TGTGCCACCCTGGGGGGGTATGACGGTGGCTACACCTTC.